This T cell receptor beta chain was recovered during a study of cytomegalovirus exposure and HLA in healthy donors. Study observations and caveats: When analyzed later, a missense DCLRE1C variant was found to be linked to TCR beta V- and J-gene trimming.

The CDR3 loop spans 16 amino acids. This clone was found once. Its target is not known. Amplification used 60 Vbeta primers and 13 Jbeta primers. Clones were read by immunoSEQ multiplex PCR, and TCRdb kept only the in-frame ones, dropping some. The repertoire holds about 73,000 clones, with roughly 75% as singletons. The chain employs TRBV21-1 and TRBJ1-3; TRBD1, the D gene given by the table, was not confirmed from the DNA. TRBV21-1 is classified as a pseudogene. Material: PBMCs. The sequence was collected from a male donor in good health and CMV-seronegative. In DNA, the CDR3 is TGTGCCAGCAGCAAAGGTAGGGGGCACTCTGGAAACACCATATATTTT. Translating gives CASSKGRGHSGNTIYF.